A single T cell receptor beta chain is shown here with its context. This sample stems from a study of blood T cell repertoires in COVID-19. The V segment lost 4 bases and the J segment 8 bases; nucleotides outside the gene matches: 5. This CDR3 has 14 amino acids. In germline, CDR1 is LGHDT, CDR2 YNNKEL (reference sequence). Profiled with immunoSEQ multiplex PCR; TCRdb holds only in-frame clones, not every one. In the table there are some 200,000 clones, around four fifths of which are singletons. This clonotype was obtained from a woman aged 80 or over with COVID-19, enrolled during active disease. The gene calls are TRBV3-1 (or the pseudogene TRBV3-2) and TRBJ2-1, with 10 bases lining up with TRBD1. Sequenced: peripheral blood. CDR3 region: CASSRGQGNDEQFF. CDR3 nucleotides: TGTGCCAGCAGCCGGGGACAGGGGAATGATGAGCAGTTCTTC.